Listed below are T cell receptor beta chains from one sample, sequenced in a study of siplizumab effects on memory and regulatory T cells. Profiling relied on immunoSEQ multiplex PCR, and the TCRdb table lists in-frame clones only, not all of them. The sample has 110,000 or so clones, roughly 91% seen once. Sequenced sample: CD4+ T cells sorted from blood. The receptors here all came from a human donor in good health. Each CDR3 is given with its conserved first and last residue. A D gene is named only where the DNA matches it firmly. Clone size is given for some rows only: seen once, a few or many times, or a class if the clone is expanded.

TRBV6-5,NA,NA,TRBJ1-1,CASSYDQGARAAFF,TGTGCCAGCAGTTACGACCAGGGAGCGAGGGCAGCTTTCTTT
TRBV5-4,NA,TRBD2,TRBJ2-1,CASSPGGTSGVLNEQFF,TGTGCCAGCAGCCCCGGCGGGACTAGCGGGGTCCTCAATGAGCAGTTCTTC
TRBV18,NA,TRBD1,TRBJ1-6,CASSQLDRGDSPLHF,TGTGCCAGCTCACAGTTGGACAGGGGGGATTCACCCCTCCACTTT
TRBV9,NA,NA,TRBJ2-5,CASSVGGPQETQYF,TGTGCCAGCAGCGTAGGAGGCCCCCAAGAGACCCAGTACTTC
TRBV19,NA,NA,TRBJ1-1,CASSIWGRAVAFF,TGTGCCAGTAGTATCTGGGGGCGCGCTGTAGCTTTCTTT
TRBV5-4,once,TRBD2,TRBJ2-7,CASSLKKSGSSYEQYF,TGTGCCAGCAGCTTGAAAAAGAGCGGGAGCTCCTACGAGCAGTACTTC
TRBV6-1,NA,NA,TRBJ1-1,CASSEQAPTEAFF,TGTGCCAGCAGTGAACAGGCCCCCACTGAAGCTTTCTTT
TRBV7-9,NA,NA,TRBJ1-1,CASSPRGRTEAFF,TGTGCCAGCAGCCCCAGGGGACGTACTGAAGCTTTCTTT
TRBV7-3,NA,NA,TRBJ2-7,CASSLGQGRAYEQYF,TGTGCCAGCAGCTTAGGGCAGGGGCGCGCCTACGAGCAGTACTTC
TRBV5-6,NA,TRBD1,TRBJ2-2,CASHTGARTGELFF,TGTGCCAGCCACACAGGGGCCCGAACCGGGGAGCTGTTTTTT
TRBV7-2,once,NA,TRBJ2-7,CASSPSSSGYEQYF,TGTGCCAGCAGCCCGAGTTCGAGCGGCTACGAGCAGTACTTC
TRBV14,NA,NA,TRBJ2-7,CASSRFDYPPYEQYF,TGTGCCAGCAGCCGTTTCGACTACCCCCCCTACGAGCAGTACTTC
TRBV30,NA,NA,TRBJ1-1,CAWKGGHNTEAFF,TGTGCCTGGAAAGGGGGACATAACACTGAAGCTTTCTTT
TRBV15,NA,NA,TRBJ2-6,CATSRPYTGFGANVLTF,TGTGCCACCAGCAGACCATATACAGGGTTTGGGGCCAACGTCCTGACTTTC
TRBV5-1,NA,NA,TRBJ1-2,CASSLLGTNYGYTF,TGCGCCAGCAGCTTGTTGGGCACCAACTATGGCTACACCTTC
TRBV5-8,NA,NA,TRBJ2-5,CASSFHRGVLGETQYF,TGTGCCAGCAGCTTTCACCGGGGAGTCCTGGGGGAGACCCAGTACTTC
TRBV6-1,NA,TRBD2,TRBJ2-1,CASSEFFLGLAGFEQFF,TGTGCCAGCAGTGAATTTTTTCTGGGACTAGCGGGATTTGAGCAGTTCTTC
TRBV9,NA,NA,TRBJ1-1,CASSVEAATEAFF,TGTGCCAGCAGCGTAGAGGCGGCCACTGAAGCTTTCTTT
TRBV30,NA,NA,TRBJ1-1,CAWSREDTEAFF,TGTGCCTGGAGTCGAGAAGACACTGAAGCTTTCTTT
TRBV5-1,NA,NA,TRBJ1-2,CASSLGGPYGYTF,TGCGCCAGCAGCCTGGGAGGACCCTATGGCTACACCTTC
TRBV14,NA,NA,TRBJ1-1,CASSQVGTEAFF,TGTGCCAGCAGCCAAGTGGGGACTGAAGCTTTCTTT
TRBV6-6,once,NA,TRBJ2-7,CASSYQGSGYEQYF,TGTGCCAGCAGTTACCAAGGGTCAGGGTACGAGCAGTACTTC
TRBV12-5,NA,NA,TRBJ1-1,CASGLGGFSTEAFF,TGTGCTAGTGGTTTGGGGGGATTTAGCACTGAAGCTTTCTTT
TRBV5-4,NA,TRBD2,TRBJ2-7,CASSLVAGEQYF,TGTGCCAGCAGCTTGGTAGCGGGCGAGCAGTACTTC
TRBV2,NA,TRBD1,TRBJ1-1,CASSGNRGRNTEAFF,TGTGCCAGCAGTGGGAACAGGGGGCGAAACACTGAAGCTTTCTTT
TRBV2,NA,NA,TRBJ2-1,CASSELYEQFF,TGTGCCAGCAGTGAACTTTATGAGCAGTTCTTC
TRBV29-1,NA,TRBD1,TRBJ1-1,CSVEDTGGGTEAFF,TGCAGCGTTGAAGATACAGGGGGCGGCACTGAAGCTTTCTTT
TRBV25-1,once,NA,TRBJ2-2,CAKEGHVNTGELFF,TGTGCCAAAGAGGGGCACGTGAACACCGGGGAGCTGTTTTTT
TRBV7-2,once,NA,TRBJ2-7,CASSLGGYQEKQYF,TGTGCCAGCAGCTTAGGTGGTTACCAGGAAAAGCAGTACTTC
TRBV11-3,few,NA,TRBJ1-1,CASSPHGGGSTEAFF,TGTGCCAGCAGCCCTCATGGAGGAGGGAGCACTGAAGCTTTCTTT
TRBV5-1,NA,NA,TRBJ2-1,CASSLAGVYNEQFF,TGCGCCAGCAGCTTAGCGGGCGTTTACAATGAGCAGTTCTTC
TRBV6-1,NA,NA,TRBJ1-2,CASTDNYGYTF,TGTGCCAGCACGGATAACTATGGCTACACCTTC
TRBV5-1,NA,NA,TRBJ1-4,CASSAGTPEKLFF,TGCGCCAGCAGCGCCGGGACGCCTGAAAAACTGTTTTTT
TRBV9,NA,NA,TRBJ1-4,CARRTELNEKLFF,TGTGCCAGGAGGACAGAGTTGAATGAAAAACTGTTTTTT
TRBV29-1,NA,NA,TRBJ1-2,CSVVLAGGYGYTF,TGCAGCGTTGTATTAGCGGGTGGCTATGGCTACACCTTC
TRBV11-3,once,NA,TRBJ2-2,CASSRGLANTGELFF,TGTGCCAGCAGTCGCGGCCTAGCGAACACCGGGGAGCTGTTTTTT
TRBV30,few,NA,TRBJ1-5,CAWSRGNQPQHF,TGTGCCTGGAGTAGGGGAAATCAGCCCCAGCATTTT
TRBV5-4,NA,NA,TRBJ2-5,CASTTGTDGETQYF,TGTGCCAGCACCACCGGGACTGACGGAGAGACCCAGTACTTC
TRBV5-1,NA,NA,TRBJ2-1,CASSLESRSDNEQFF,TGCGCCAGCAGCTTGGAAAGCCGATCGGACAATGAGCAGTTCTTC
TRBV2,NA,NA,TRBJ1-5,CASGRYSNQPQHF,TGTGCCAGCGGGCGATATAGCAATCAGCCCCAGCATTTT
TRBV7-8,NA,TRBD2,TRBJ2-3,CASSLAGGTDTQYF,TGTGCCAGCAGCTTAGCGGGAGGGACAGATACGCAGTATTTT
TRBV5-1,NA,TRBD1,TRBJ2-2,CASSLEVTSQGAGELFF,TGCGCCAGCAGCTTGGAAGTGACCAGTCAGGGGGCCGGGGAGCTGTTTTTT
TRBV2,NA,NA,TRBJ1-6,CASSELRLGGSGGSPLHF,TGTGCCAGCAGTGAATTAAGATTGGGGGGCAGTGGGGGTTCACCCCTCCACTTT
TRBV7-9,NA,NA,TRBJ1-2,CASSFTEDNYGYTF,TGTGCCAGCAGCTTTACGGAGGATAACTATGGCTACACCTTC
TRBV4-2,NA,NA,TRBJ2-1,CASSQDFALMDEQFF,TGTGCCAGCAGCCAAGACTTCGCTCTGATGGATGAGCAGTTCTTC
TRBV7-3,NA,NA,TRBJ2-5,CASSRTVQETQYF,TGTGCCAGCAGCCGGACGGTACAAGAGACCCAGTACTTC
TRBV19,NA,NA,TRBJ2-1,CASSDPPYNEQFF,TGTGCCAGTAGTGACCCACCTTACAATGAGCAGTTCTTC
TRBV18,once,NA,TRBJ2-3,CASSPGAGDTQYF,TGTGCCAGCTCACCAGGGGCTGGAGATACGCAGTATTTT
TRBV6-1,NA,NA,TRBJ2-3,CASQRGTDTQYF,TGTGCCAGTCAGAGGGGAACAGATACGCAGTATTTT
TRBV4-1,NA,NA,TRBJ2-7,CASSQRGESYEQYF,TGCGCCAGCAGCCAACGCGGGGAATCCTACGAGCAGTACTTC
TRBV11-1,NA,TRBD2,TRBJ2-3,CASSYPRTSFEDTQYF,TGTGCCAGCAGCTACCCACGGACTAGCTTCGAAGATACGCAGTATTTT
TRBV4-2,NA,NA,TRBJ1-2,CASSQDYGYTF,TGTGCCAGCAGCCAAGACTATGGCTACACCTTC
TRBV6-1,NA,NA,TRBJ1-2,CASSPTGRINGYTF,TGTGCCAGCAGCCCGACAGGCCGAATCAATGGCTACACCTTC
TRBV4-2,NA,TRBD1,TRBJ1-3,CASSPTGQGVSGNTIYF,TGTGCCAGCAGCCCCACCGGACAGGGGGTATCTGGAAACACCATATATTTT
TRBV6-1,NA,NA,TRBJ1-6,CASRQTNPLHF,TGTGCCAGCAGACAGACAAACCCCCTCCACTTT
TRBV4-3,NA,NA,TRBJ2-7,CASSVSPLGYEQYF,TGCGCCAGCAGCGTGTCCCCATTGGGGTACGAGCAGTACTTC
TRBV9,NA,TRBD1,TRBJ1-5,CASSVEGGDRGRHYSNQPQHF,TGTGCCAGCAGCGTAGAGGGAGGGGACAGGGGGCGCCACTATAGCAATCAGCCCCAGCATTTT
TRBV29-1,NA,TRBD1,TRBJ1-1,CSVQTGPEAFF,TGCAGCGTTCAGACAGGGCCTGAAGCTTTCTTT
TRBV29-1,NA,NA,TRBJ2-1,CSVARAGAYNEQFF,TGCAGCGTTGCTAGGGCAGGGGCCTACAATGAGCAGTTCTTC
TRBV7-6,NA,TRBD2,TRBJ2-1,CASSSRVAGGGDEQFF,TGTGCCAGCAGTTCGAGGGTAGCGGGGGGTGGAGATGAGCAGTTCTTC